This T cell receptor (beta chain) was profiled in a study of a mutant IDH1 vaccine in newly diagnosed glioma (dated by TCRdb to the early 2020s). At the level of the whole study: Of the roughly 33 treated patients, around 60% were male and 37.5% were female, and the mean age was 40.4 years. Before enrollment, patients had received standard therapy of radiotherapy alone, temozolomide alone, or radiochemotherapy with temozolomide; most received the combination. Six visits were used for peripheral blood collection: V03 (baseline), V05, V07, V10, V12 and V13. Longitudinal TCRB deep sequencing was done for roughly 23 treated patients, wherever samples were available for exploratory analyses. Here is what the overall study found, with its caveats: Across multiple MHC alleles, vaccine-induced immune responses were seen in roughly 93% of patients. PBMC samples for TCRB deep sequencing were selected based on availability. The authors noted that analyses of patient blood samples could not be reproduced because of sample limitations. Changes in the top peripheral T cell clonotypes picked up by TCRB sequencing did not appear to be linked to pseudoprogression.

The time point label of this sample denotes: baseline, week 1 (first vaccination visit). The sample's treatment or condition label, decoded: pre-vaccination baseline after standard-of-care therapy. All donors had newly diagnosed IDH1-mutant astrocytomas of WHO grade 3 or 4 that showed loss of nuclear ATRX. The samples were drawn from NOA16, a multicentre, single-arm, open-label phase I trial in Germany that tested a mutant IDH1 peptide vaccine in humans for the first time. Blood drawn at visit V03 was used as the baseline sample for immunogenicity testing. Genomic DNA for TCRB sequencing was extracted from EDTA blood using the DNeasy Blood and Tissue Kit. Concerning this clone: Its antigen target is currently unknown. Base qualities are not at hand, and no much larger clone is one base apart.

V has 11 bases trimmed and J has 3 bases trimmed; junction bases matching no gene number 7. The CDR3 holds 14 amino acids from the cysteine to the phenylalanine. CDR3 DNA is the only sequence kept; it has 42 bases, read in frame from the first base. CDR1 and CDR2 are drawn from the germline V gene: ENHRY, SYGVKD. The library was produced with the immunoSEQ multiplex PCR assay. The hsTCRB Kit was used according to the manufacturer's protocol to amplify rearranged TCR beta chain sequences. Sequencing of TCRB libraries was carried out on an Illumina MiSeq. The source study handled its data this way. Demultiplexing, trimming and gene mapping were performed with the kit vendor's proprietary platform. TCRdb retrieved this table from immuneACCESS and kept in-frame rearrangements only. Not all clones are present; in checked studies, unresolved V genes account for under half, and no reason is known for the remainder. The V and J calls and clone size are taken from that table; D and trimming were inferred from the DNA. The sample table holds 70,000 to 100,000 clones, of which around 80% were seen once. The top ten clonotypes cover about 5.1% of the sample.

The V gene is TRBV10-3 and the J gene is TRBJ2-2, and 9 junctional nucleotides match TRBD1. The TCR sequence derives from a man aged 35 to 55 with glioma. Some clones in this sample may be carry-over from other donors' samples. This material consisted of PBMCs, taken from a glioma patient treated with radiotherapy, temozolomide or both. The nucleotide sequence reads TGTGCCGCCCTGGACAGGGGAGACACCGGGGAGCTGTTTTTT. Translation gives CAALDRGDTGELFF.